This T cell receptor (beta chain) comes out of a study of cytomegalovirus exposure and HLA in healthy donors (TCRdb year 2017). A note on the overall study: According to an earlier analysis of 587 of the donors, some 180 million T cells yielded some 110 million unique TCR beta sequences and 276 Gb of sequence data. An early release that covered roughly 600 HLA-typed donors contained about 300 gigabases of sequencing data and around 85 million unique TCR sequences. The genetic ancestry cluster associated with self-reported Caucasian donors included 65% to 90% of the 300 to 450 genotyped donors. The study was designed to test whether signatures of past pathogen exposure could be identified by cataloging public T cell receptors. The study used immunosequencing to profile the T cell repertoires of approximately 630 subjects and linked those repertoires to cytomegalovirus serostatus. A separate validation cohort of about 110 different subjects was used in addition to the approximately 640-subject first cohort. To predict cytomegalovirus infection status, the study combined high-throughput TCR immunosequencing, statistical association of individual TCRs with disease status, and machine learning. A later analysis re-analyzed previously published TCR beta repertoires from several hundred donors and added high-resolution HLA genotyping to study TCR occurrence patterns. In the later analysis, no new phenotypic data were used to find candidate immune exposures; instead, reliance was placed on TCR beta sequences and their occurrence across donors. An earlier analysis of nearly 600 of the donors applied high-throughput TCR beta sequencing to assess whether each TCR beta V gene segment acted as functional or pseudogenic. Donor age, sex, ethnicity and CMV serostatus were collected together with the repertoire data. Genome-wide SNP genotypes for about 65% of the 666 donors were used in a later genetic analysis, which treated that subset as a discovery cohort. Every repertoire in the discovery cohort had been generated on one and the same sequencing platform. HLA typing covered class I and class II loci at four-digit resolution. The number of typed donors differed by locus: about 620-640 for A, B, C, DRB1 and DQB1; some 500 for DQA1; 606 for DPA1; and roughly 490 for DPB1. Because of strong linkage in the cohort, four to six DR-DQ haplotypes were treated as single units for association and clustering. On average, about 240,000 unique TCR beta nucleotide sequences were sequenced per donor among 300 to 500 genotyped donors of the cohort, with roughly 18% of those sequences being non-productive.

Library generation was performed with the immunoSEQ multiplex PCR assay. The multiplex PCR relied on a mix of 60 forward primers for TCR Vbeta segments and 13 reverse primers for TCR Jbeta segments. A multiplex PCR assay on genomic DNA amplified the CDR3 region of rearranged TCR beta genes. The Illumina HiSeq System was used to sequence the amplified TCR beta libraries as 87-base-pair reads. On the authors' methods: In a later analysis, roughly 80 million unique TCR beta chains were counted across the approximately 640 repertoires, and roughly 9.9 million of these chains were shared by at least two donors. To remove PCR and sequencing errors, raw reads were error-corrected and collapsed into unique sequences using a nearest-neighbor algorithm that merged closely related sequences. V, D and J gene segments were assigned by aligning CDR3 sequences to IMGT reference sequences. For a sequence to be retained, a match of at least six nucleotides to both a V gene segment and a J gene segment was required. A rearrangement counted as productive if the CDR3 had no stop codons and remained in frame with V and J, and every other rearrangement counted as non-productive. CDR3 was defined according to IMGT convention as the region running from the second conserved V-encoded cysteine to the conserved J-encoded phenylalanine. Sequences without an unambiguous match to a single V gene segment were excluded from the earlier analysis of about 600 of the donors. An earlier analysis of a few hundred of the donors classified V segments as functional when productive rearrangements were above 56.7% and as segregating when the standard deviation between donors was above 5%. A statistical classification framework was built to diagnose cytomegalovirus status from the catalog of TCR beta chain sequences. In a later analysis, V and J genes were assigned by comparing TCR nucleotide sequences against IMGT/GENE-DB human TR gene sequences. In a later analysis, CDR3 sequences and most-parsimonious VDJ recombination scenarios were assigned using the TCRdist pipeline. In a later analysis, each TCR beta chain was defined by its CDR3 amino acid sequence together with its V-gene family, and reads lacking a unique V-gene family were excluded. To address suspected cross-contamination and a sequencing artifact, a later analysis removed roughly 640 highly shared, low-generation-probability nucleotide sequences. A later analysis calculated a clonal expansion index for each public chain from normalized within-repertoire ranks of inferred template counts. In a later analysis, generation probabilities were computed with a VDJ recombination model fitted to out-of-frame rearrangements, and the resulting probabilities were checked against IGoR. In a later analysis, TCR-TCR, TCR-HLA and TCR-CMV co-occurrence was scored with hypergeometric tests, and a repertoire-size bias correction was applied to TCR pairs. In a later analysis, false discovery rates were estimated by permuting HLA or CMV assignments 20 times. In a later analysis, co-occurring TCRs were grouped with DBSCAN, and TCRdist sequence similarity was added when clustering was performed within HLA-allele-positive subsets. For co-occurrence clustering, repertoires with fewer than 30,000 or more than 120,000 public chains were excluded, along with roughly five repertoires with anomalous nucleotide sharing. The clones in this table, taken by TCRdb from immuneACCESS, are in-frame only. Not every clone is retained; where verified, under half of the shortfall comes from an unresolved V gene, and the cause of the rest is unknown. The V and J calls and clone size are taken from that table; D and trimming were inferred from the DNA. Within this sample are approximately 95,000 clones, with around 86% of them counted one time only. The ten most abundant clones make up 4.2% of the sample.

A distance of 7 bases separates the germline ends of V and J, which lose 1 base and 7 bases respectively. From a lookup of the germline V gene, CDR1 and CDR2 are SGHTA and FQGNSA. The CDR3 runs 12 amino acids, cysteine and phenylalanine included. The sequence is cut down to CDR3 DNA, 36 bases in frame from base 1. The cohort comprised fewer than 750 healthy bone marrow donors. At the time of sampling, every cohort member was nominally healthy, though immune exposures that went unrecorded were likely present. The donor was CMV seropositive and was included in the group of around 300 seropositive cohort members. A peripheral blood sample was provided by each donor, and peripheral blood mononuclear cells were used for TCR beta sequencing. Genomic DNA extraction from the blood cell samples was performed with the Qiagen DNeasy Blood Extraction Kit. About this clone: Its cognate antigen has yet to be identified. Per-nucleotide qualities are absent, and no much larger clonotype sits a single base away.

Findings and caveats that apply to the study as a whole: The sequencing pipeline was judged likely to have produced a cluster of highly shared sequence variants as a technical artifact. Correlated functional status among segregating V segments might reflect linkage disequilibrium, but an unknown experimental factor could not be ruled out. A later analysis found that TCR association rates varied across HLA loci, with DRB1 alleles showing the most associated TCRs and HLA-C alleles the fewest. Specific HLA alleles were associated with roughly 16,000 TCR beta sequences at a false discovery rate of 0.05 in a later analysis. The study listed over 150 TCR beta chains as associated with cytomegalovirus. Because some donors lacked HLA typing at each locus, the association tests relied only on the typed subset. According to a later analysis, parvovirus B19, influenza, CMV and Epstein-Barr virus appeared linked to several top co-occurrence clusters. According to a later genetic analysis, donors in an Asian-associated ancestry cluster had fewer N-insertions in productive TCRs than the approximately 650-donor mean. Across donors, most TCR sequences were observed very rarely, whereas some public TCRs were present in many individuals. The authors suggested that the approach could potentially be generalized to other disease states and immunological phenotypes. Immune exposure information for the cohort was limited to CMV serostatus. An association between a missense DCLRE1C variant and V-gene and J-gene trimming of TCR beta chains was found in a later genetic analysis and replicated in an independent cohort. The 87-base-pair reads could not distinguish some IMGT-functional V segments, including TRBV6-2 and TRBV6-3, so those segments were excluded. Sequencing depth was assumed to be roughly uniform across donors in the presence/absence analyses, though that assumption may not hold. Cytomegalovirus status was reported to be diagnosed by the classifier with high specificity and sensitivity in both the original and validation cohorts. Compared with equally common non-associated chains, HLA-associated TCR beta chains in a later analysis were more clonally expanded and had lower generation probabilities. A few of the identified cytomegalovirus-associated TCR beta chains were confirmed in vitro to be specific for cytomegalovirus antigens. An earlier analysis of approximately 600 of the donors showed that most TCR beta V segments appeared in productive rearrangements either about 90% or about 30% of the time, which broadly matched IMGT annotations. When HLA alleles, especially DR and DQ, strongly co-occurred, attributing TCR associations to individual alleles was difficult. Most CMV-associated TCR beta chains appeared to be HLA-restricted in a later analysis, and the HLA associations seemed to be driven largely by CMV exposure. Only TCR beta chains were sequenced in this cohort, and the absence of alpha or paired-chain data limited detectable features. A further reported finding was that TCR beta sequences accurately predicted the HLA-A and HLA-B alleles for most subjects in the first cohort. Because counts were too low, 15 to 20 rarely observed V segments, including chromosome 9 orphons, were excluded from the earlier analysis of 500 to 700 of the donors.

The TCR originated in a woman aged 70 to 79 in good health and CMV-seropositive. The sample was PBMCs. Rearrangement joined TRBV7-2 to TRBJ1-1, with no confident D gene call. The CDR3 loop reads CASSLEAGEAFF. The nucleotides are TGTGCCAGCAGCTTAGAAGCAGGTGAAGCTTTCTTT. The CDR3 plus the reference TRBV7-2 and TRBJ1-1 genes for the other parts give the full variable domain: GAGVSQSPSNKVTEKGKDVELRCDPISGHTALYWYRQSLGQGLEFLIYFQGNSAPDKSGLPSDRFSAERTGGSVSTLTIQRTQQEDSAVYLCASSLEAGEAFFGQGTRLTVV.